A selection of T cell receptor beta chains follows, all from one sample in a study of cytomegalovirus exposure and HLA in healthy donors. Using immunoSEQ multiplex PCR, the repertoire was profiled, and TCRdb retains in-frame clones only, with some absent. The sample lists about 170,000 clones, approximately 72% seen once, with about 2.5% in the top ten. Sequenced input: PBMCs. The source of these receptors is a human donor in good health. The CDR3 runs from the conserved cysteine through the conserved F or W. D genes are given only for firm matches. Size tells how often a clone was seen (once, few, many) or the class of an expanded clone, and some rows leave it out.

j_call	d_call	clone_size	v_call	cdr3_nt	cdr3_aa
TRBJ1-2	TRBD1	.	TRBV2	TGTGCCAGCAGTAGAGACAGGGACAACTATGGCTACACCTTC	CASSRDRDNYGYTF
TRBJ2-5	.	.	TRBV7-8	TGTGCCAGCGTTAAGACCCGGAGAGAGACCCAGTACTTC	CASVKTRRETQYF
TRBJ2-7	.	.	TRBV6-1	TGTGCCAGCAGTGAAGACAGGGACTCCTACGAGCAGTACTTC	CASSEDRDSYEQYF
TRBJ2-5	.	.	TRBV21-1	.	CASSKEVAGGIRETQYF
TRBJ1-4	TRBD1	few	TRBV27	TGTGCCAGCAGTCGGGACAGGGGAGGAGAAAAACTGTTTTTT	CASSRDRGGEKLFF
TRBJ1-2	TRBD1	.	TRBV2	TGTGCCAGCACCTACGGGACAGGGGTGGGCTACACCTTC	CASTYGTGVGYTF
TRBJ1-5	.	.	TRBV7-3	TGTGCCAGCAGCCTAAACAGAGATCAGCCCCAGCATTTT	CASSLNRDQPQHF
TRBJ1-1	.	.	TRBV5-4	TGTGCCAGCAGCGGAGACAGCGTCGGCACTGAAGCTTTCTTT	CASSGDSVGTEAFF
TRBJ2-7	.	.	TRBV6-1	TGTGCCAGCAGTGAACAGAGTAGACGTGCACAGGGTAGCGCCGAGCAGTACTTC	CASSEQSRRAQGSAEQYF
TRBJ2-6	.	.	TRBV5-1	TGCGCCAGCGACACAGGGTCTGGGGCCAACGTCCTGACTTTC	CASDTGSGANVLTF
TRBJ2-2	.	.	TRBV6-1	TGTGCCATCCGAGGGGACACCTACACCGGGGAGCTGTTTTTT	CAIRGDTYTGELFF
TRBJ1-2	.	few	TRBV15	TGTGCCACCAGCAGAGATCGGCAGGGTACTGGCTACACCTTC	CATSRDRQGTGYTF
TRBJ1-2	.	few	TRBV7-9	TGTGCCAGCAGGGGGGCAGGGGATAACTATGGCTACACCTTC	CASRGAGDNYGYTF
TRBJ2-1	TRBD2	.	TRBV5-1	TGCGCCAGCAGCTTAGGGACTAGCGGGGCAGGGGATTACAATGAGCAGTTCTTC	CASSLGTSGAGDYNEQFF
TRBJ1-1	TRBD1	.	TRBV7-3	TGTGCCAGCAGCTCCGACAGGGGTGCGAACACTGAAGCTTTCTTT	CASSSDRGANTEAFF
TRBJ2-1	.	few	TRBV7-7	TGTGCTAGCAGCTTTGGAGACAATGAGCAGTTCTTC	CASSFGDNEQFF
TRBJ1-6	.	.	TRBV9	TGTGCCAGCAGCGTAGGGAGGGGACGGCAGTCACCCCTCCACTTT	CASSVGRGRQSPLHF
TRBJ2-1	.	.	TRBV20-1	TGCAGTGCTAGAAACGGGGTTGAGCAGTTCTTC	CSARNGVEQFF
TRBJ2-5	TRBD1	.	TRBV6-5	TGTGCCAGCAGTTATCGGGACAGGGGGCGTTGGGAGACCCAGTACTTC	CASSYRDRGRWETQYF
TRBJ1-2	.	.	TRBV4-1	TGCGCCAGCAGCCTTGCTTTGGAGGGCTATGGCTACACCTTC	CASSLALEGYGYTF
TRBJ1-1	TRBD1	.	TRBV5-1	TGCGCCAGCAGCTTGGGAGGGACAGGGATCTTGGGGGAAGCTTTCTTT	CASSLGGTGILGEAFF
TRBJ2-5	TRBD2	once	TRBV19	TGTGCCAGTAGTACCATTGGGACTAGCGGGTCCAAGGAGACCCAGTACTTC	CASSTIGTSGSKETQYF
TRBJ2-1	.	.	TRBV6-4	TGTGCCAGCAGTGACCACCTAGCAGGCGATGAGCAGTTCTTC	CASSDHLAGDEQFF
TRBJ2-1	.	.	TRBV6-1	TGTGCCAGCAGTGTGGGGGGGCTAGCGGTCTACAATGAGCAGTTCTTC	CASSVGGLAVYNEQFF
TRBJ1-6	TRBD1	.	TRBV30	TGTGCCGTTCGGGACAGGGCTAATTCACCCCTCCACTTT	CAVRDRANSPLHF
TRBJ2-1	TRBD2	.	TRBV19	TGTGCCAGTAGTATCCGACCCGGACTAGCGGGGGGATCTTACAATGAGCAGTTCTTC	CASSIRPGLAGGSYNEQFF
TRBJ1-1	.	.	TRBV30	TGTGCCTGGAGTGTATTAACACGGAACACTGAAGCTTTCTTT	CAWSVLTRNTEAFF